Listed below are T cell receptor beta chains from one sample, sequenced in a study of early T cells in non-severe SARS-CoV-2 infection. TCRdb re-called the 5' RACE reads through MiXCR, storing one row per CDR3 protein. The sample consists of some 80,000 distinct CDR3 sequences, about an eighth of them appearing once. Sequenced input: whole blood. All receptors come from an adult who was a healthcare worker with PCR-confirmed SARS-CoV-2 infection or an uninfected control (not recorded which). CDR3s include the opening cysteine and the closing phenylalanine or tryptophan. A D gene is named only where the DNA matches it firmly. Clone size is shown for a subset of rows, as once, few, many or a class of expanded clone.

V gene	CDR3 length	J gene	D gene	clone size	CDR3 DNA	CDR3 protein
TRBV12-3/TRBV12-4	16	TRBJ2-2	TRBD2	many	TGTGCCAGCACCGCCGGACTAGCGGGAGACACCGGGGAGCTGTTTTTT	CASTAGLAGDTGELFF
TRBV10-3	15	TRBJ2-2	-	few	TGTGCCATCAGTGACAGACAGATAAACACCGGGGAGCTGTTTTTT	CAISDRQINTGELFF
TRBV19	15	TRBJ2-5	TRBD2	-	TGTGCCAGTAGTCCCGAGGCGGGAGGGATTAAGACCCAGTACTTC	CASSPEAGGIKTQYF
TRBV7-2	14	TRBJ1-6	-	few	TGTGCCAGCAGCCCCGAGGGACAATTTTCACCCCTCCACTTT	CASSPEGQFSPLHF
TRBV7-7	13	TRBJ2-1	-	many	TGTGCCAGCAGCTTAGACGGGTACAATGAGCAGTTCTTC	CASSLDGYNEQFF
TRBV20-1	13	TRBJ2-1	-	many	TGCAGTGCCCCAGGTCCGGGAGACTTAAAGCAGTTCTTC	CSAPGPGDLKQFF
TRBV2	14	TRBJ1-1	-	-	TGTGCCAGCAGAGGGCTACTGACCAGCGGGGAGGCTTTCTTT	CASRGLLTSGEAFF
TRBV7-7	13	TRBJ2-1	-	many	TGTGCCAGCAGCACCCAGGGGATCGATGAGCAGTTCTTC	CASSTQGIDEQFF
TRBV20-1	15	TRBJ2-5	TRBD1	-	TGCAGTGCTAGATCTGGACAGGGGGCTGGTGAGACCCAGTACTTC	CSARSGQGAGETQYF
TRBV19	14	TRBJ2-5	-	few	TGTGCCAGTACCCTCGCACAGGGCCACGAGACCCAGTACTTC	CASTLAQGHETQYF
TRBV7-8	15	TRBJ2-1	-	many	TGTGCCACTTCGACTGCCCCGAGCTCCTACAATGAGCAGTTCTTC	CATSTAPSSYNEQFF
TRBV6-5	15	TRBJ2-1	-	few	TGTGCCAGCAGTTACTCGATCATTCTGTCCAATGAGCAGTTCTTC	CASSYSIILSNEQFF
TRBV30	12	TRBJ2-2	-	few	TGTGCCTCTTGGAGGGGAGCCGGGGAGCTGTTTTTT	CASWRGAGELFF
TRBV4-1	13	TRBJ2-7	-	few	TGCGCCAGCAGCCAAACAGGGTTAAGAGAGCAGTACTTC	CASSQTGLREQYF
TRBV18	14	TRBJ1-2	TRBD1	-	TGTGCCAGCTCACCCCGACAGGGGAACAACGGCTACACCTTC	CASSPRQGNNGYTF
TRBV3-1	17	TRBJ2-3	-	-	TGTGCCAGCAGCCAAGCGGGAGGTCGCAGGGGTAGCGTTATACAGTATTTT	CASSQAGGRRGSVIQYF
TRBV19	13	TRBJ2-1	-	many	TGTGCCAGTAGTACTCGGAGTTACAATGAGCAGTTCTTC	CASSTRSYNEQFF
TRBV28	15	TRBJ2-7	TRBD1	few	TGTGCCAGCAGGTCCCGGGACAGGGGCAAAGACGAGCAGTACTTC	CASRSRDRGKDEQYF